This T cell receptor beta chain was documented in a study of T cell changes during pregnancy in multiple sclerosis. Data came from immunoSEQ multiplex PCR; TCRdb stores just in-frame clones and leaves some out. The sample lists 90,000 to 120,000 clones; 85% to 95% were seen once. This CDR3 spans 14 amino acids. Per germline, CDR1 SGHTA and CDR2 FQGNSA. Between the trimmed V and J ends, which lost 5 bases and 4 bases, there was a span of 14 bases. This chain uses TRBV7-2 with TRBJ1-1, with a tentative D call TRBD1 (5 bases). The source material was peripheral blood, sampled in the third trimester of pregnancy. This clonotype was obtained from a female donor in good health, enrolled as a control in a pregnancy study. CDR3 sequence reads: CASSPHGGGTEAFF. Here the CDR3 DNA reads TGTGCCAGCAGCCCCCACGGGGGTGGCACTGAAGCTTTCTTT. Filled out from reference TRBV7-2 and TRBJ1-1, the complete variable domain reads GAGVSQSPSNKVTEKGKDVELRCDPISGHTALYWYRQSLGQGLEFLIYFQGNSAPDKSGLPSDRFSAERTGGSVSTLTIQRTQQEDSAVYLCASSPHGGGTEAFFGQGTRLTVV.